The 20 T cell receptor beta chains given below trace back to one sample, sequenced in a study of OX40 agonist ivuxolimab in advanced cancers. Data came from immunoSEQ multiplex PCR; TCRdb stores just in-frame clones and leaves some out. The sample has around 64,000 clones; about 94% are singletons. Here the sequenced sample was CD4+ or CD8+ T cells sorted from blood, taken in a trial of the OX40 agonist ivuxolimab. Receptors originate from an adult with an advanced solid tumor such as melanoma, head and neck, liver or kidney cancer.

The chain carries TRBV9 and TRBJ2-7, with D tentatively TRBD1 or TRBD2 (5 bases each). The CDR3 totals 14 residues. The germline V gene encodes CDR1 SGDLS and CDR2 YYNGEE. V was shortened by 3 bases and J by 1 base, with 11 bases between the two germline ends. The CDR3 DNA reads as TGTGCCAGCAGCGAAAATGGGGGATCCTACGAGCAGTACTTC. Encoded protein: CASSENGGSYEQYF.

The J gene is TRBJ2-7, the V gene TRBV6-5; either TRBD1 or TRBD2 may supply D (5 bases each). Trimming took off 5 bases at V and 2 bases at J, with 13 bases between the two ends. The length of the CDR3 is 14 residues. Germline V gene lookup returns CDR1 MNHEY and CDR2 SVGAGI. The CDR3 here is CASSLQWGTYEQYF. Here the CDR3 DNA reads TGTGCCAGCAGTCTCCAGTGGGGGACCTACGAGCAGTACTTC.

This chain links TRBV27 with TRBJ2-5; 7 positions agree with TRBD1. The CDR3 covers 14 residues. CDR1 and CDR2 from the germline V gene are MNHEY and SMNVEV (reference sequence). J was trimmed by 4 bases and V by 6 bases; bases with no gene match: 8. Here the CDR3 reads CASRPTGAGETQYF. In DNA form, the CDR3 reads TGTGCCAGCAGACCCACAGGGGCTGGAGAGACCCAGTACTTC.

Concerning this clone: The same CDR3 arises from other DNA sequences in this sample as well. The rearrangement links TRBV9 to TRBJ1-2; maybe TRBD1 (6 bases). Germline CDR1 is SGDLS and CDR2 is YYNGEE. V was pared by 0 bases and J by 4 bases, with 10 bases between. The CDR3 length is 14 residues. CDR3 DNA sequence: TGTGCCAGCAGCGTAGGGCAGGGGAGCTATGGCTACACCTTC. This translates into CASSVGQGSYGYTF.

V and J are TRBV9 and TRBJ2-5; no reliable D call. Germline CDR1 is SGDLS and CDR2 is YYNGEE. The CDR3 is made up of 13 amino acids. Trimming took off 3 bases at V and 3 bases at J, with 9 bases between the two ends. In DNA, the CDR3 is TGTGCCAGCAGCGAAGGGCTAGAAGAGACCCAGTACTTC. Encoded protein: CASSEGLEETQYF. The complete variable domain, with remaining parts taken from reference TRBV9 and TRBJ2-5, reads DSGVTQTPKHLITATGQRVTLRCSPRSGDLSVYWYQQSLDQGLQFLIQYYNGEERAKGNILERFSAQQFPDLHSELNLSSLELGDSALYFCASSEGLEETQYFGPGTRLLVL.

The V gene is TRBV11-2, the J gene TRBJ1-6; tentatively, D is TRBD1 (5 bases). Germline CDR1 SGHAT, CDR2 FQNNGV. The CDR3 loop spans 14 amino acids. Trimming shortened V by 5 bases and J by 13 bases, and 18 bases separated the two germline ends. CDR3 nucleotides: TGTGCCAGCAGCATTGGGACTACCCCTCCGCCCCTCCACTTT. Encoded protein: CASSIGTTPPPLHF.

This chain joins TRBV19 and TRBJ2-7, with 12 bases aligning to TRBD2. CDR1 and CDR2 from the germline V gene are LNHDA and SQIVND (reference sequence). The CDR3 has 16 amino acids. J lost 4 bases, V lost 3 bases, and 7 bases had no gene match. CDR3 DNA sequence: TGTGCCAGTAGTATTCAGGCTAGCGGGGGGGCTTACGAGCAGTACTTC. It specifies CASSIQASGGAYEQYF.

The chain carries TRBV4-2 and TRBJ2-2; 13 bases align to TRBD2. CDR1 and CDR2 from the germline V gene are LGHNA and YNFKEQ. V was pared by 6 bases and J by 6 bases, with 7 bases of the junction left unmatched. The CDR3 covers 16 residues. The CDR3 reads CASRKGTSGAAGELFF. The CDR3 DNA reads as TGTGCCAGCAGGAAGGGGACTAGCGGGGCTGCCGGGGAGCTGTTTTTT.

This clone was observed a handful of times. This CDR3 reads CASSQSGGPSYEQYF. The DNA for the CDR3 is TGCGCCAGCAGCCAGAGCGGGGGGCCCTCCTACGAGCAGTACTTC. V gene TRBV4-1 combines with J gene TRBJ2-7, with 9 bases identical to TRBD2. V shed 3 bases, J shed 0 bases, and the junction held 3 bases outside the gene matches. This CDR3 has 15 residues. In germline, CDR1 is MGHRA, CDR2 YSYEKL.

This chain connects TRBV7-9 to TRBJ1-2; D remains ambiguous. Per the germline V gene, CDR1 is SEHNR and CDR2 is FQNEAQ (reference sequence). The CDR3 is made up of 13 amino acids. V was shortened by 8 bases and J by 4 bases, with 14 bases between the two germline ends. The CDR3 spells CASFVAAAYGYTF. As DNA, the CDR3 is TGTGCCAGCTTCGTCGCAGCGGCCTATGGCTACACCTTC.

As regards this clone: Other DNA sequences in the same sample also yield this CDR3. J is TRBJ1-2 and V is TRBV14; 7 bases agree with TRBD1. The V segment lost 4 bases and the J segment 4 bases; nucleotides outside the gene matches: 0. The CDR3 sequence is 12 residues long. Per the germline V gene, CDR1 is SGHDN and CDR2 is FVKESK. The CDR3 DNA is TGTGCCAGCAGCCCAGGGGGCTATGGCTACACCTTC. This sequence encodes CASSPGGYGYTF. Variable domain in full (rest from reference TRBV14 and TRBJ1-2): EAGVTQFPSHSVIEKGQTVTLRCDPISGHDNLYWYRRVMGKEIKFLLHFVKESKQDESGMPNNRFLAERTGGTYSTLKVQPAELEDSGVYFCASSPGGYGYTFGSGTRLTVV.

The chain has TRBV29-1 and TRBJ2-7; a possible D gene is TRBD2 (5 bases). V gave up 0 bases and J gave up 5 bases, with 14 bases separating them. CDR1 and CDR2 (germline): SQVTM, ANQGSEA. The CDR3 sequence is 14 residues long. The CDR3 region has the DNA TGCAGCGTTGAAGATAAGTCGGGGTTCGACGAGCAGTACTTC. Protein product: CSVEDKSGFDEQYF.

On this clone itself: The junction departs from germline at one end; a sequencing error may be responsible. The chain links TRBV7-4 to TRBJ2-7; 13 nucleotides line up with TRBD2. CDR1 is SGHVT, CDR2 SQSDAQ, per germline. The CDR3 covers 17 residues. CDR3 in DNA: TGTGCCGGCAGCCATCACCGACTAGCGGGGGGCCCCTACGGGCAGTGCTTC. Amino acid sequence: CAGSHHRLAGGPYGQCF.

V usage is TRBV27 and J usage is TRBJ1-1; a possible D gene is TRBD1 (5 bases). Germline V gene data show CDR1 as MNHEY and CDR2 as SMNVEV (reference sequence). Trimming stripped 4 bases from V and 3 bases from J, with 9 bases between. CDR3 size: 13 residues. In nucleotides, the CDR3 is TGTGCCAGCAGTTGGGGGGGGGACACTGAAGCTTTCTTT. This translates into CASSWGGDTEAFF.

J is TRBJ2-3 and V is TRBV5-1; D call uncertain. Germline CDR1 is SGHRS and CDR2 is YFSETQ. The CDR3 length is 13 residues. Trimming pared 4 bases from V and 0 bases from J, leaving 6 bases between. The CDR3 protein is CASSSESTDTQYF. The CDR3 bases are TGCGCCAGCAGCAGCGAAAGCACAGATACGCAGTATTTT.

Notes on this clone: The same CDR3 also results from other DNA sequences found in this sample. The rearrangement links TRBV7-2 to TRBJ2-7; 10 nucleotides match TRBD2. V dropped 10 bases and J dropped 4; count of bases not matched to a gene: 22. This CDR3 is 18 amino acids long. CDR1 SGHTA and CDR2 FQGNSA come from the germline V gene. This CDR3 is CATSGGGLAGDLRYEQYF. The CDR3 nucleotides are TGTGCCACGAGCGGGGGTGGGCTAGCGGGGGACCTCCGGTACGAGCAGTACTTC.

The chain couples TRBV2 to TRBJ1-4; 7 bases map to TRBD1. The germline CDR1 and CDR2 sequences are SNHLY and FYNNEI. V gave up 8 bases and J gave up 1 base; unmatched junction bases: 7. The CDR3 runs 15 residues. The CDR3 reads CASRQGEETNEKLFF. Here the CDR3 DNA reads TGTGCCAGCCGGCAGGGGGAGGAAACTAATGAAAAACTGTTTTTT.

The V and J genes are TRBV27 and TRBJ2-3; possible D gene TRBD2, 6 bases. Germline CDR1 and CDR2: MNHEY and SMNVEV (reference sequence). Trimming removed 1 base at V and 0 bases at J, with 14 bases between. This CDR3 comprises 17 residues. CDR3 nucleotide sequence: TGTGCCAGCAGTTTATACCGGGACTTCGTGAGCACAGATACGCAGTATTTT. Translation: CASSLYRDFVSTDTQYF.

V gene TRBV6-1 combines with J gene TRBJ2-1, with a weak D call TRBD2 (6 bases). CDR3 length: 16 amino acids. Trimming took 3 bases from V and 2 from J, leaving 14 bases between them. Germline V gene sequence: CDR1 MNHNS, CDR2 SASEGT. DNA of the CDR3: TGTGCCAGCAGTGAGCTTTTGGCGGGGCCCTACAATGAGCAGTTCTTC. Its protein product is CASSELLAGPYNEQFF.

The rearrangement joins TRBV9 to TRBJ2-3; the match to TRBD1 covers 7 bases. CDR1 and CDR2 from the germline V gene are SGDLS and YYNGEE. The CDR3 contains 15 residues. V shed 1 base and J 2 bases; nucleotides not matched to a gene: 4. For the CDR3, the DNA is TGTGCCAGCAGCGTATTTGGACAGGTCACAGATACGCAGTATTTT. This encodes CASSVFGQVTDTQYF. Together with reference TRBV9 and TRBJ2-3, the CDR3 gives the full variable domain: DSGVTQTPKHLITATGQRVTLRCSPRSGDLSVYWYQQSLDQGLQFLIQYYNGEERAKGNILERFSAQQFPDLHSELNLSSLELGDSALYFCASSVFGQVTDTQYFGPGTRLTVL.